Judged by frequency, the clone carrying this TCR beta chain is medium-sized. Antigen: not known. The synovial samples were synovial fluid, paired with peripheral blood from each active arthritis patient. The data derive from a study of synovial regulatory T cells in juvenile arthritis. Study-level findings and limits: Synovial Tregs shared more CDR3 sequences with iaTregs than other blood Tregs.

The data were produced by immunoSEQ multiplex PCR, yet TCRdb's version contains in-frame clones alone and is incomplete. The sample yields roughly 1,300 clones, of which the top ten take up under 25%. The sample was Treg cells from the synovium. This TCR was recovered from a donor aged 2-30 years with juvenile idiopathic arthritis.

CDR3 region: CASSQDRFNEKLFF. This chain joins TRBV5-4 and TRBJ1-4; without DNA, the TCRdb call of TRBD1 cannot be checked. Per germline, CDR1 SGHNT and CDR2 YYREEE (reference sequence). The CDR3 is made up of 14 amino acids. The entry carries no DNA sequence.